This T cell receptor (beta chain) was sequenced for a study of blood T cell repertoires in COVID-19 (TCRdb year 2020). Describing the broader study: The collaborator samples originated in the United States, Italy and Spain and spanned the acute and convalescent phases of COVID-19. Where available, HLA class I and class II types were obtained from metadata supplied by the sample provider rather than from assay-based typing. The repertoires were released in a freely available public database meant as a resource for research on the immune response to SARS-CoV-2. The material from the prospective study consisted of cDNA or gDNA derived from T cells, B-cell-depleted T cells, or PBMCs. The samples were drawn from two sources: the first 160 participants of the ongoing ImmuneRACE study, and some 1,300 subjects contributed by 6 global collaborators. Deeply sampled blood TCRbeta repertoires from subjects exposed to, actively infected with, or recovered from COVID-19 were included in the dataset. Nearly every sample came with metadata listing a de-identified subject ID, COVID-19 status, age in years and sex.

Participants in the prospective study were aged roughly 18 to 100 years, lived in 24 United States geographic areas, and enrolled through a virtual design. To assign participants to cohorts, the prospective study relied on clinical history that participants themselves reported in a screening survey and a study questionnaire. Recovered participants in ImmuneRACE Cohort 3 were defined as having two consecutive negative NP/OP PCR tests, clearance from a healthcare professional, or resolution of symptoms. In the prospective study, whole blood, serum and a nasopharyngeal or oropharyngeal swab were collected from each participant by mobile phlebotomists. Prospective study participants could optionally give additional blood draws and questionnaires over an approximately two-month period. Blood samples from the prospective study were shipped frozen or at room temperature prior to DNA extraction. Trimming removed 9 bases from V and 2 bases from J; the gene matches leave 10 bases unexplained. The CDR3 runs 15 amino acids, cysteine and phenylalanine included. Only the CDR3 portion is preserved as DNA: 45 bases, with reading frame beginning at the first base. CDR1 and CDR2 are read off the germline V gene as MNHEY and SVGAGI.

Concerning this clone: Its antigen remains unidentified. No per-base quality is available; no much larger clone lies one base away.

Results the study describes overall, beyond this receptor: Clinical and demographic metadata were provided uncurated, with the amount varying by source and participant.

TCRbeta CDR3 regions were amplified from genomic DNA by means of the immunoSEQ Assay, a bias-controlled multiplex PCR. The study's own analysis went as follows. Within the assay, amplification of reference gene primers was used to estimate how many nucleated cells each sample contained. Sequence reads were collapsed and filtered to measure the absolute abundance of every unique TCRbeta CDR3 rearrangement. For each sample, productive Simpson clonality was calculated as the square root of Simpson's diversity index across productive rearrangements. In TCRdb, the immuneACCESS table is reduced to in-frame sequences with V and J assigned. These tables do not hold every clone; where another copy was compared, an unresolved V gene accounts for under half, and the others remain unexplained. V and J calls and clone size are copied from that table; D and trimming were computed from the DNA. This sample lists around 230,000 clones; over 75% were detected once. About a tenth of the sample lies in the top ten.

The receptor was derived from a man aged 35-49 years who had recovered from COVID-19. The sequencing input was PBMCs or T cells enriched from blood (not recorded which). In this chain, TRBV6-5 is recombined with TRBJ2-7, with TRBD1 identical over 10 junction bases. At the DNA level, the sequence is TGTGCCAGTAGTCCTGATGGGACAGGGGCCTACGAGCAGTACTTC. This translates into CASSPDGTGAYEQYF.